This T cell receptor beta chain was identified in a study of blood T cells in healthy people across ages (dated by TCRdb to between 2015 and 2016). Regarding the study in general: In model experiments, template switching captured about one uniquely barcoded TCR beta cDNA molecule for every two T cells. To avoid experimental bias, donors of different ages were distributed randomly across sequencing lanes. Two additional independent replicas of 1 million unique cDNA reads from the same blood draw were analyzed for two donors (one aged 18 to 29 and one aged 80 or older). To track age-related changes in TCR beta repertoire diversity, the study relied on deep sequencing normalized with unique cDNA molecular identifiers. Four age groups were formed from the donors: young (average roughly 15 years), middle-aged (around 40), aged (62) and long-lived (around 82). Study-wide conclusions, independent of this receptor: A strong correlation was found between observed TCR beta diversity and the percentage of naive T cells measured by flow cytometry. Total diversity estimates from one million sequenced T cells were considered lower bounds and underestimates. As age increased, observed TCR beta diversity per million T cells dropped in a roughly linear way, and a significant reduction was already evident by age approximately 40. Compared with the aged group, the long-lived group had more naive CD4+ T cells, fewer expanded clones and increased TCR diversity, a pattern suggesting age selection. Because the CMV infection status of the donors was unknown, age-related changes in expanded clonotypes may potentially have been confounded. Since profiling was done on bulk unsorted PBMCs, naive and antigen-experienced compartments could not be conclusively compared.

Trimming removed 0 bases from V and 4 bases from J, leaving 10 bases between the germline ends. CDR1 and CDR2 (DFQATT, SNEGSKA) derive from the germline V gene (reference sequence). There are 15 amino acids in the CDR3, from cysteine to phenylalanine inclusive. Just the 45-base CDR3 DNA is kept, in frame starting at base 1. The donors were about 40 Caucasian individuals from Russia, aged roughly 6 to 95 years, who were systemically healthy. Each donor gave roughly 11 milliliters of peripheral blood, drawn into EDTA-treated Vacutainer tubes. Ficoll-Paque density-gradient centrifugation was used to isolate PBMCs, with at least 7 million per sample. Trizol reagent was used to extract total RNA from the PBMCs, yielding at least 6 micrograms per sample. The percentages of naive CD45RAhigh/CD27high T cells were determined by flow cytometry on a PBMC aliquot from every donor. Comment on this clonotype: Its antigen is still unknown. Base qualities are not at hand, and no much larger clone is one base apart.

Libraries were prepared through 5' RACE. The sample was run on an Illumina HiSeq 2500. A second PCR of about 6 to 11 cycles was performed with a sample-barcoded 5' primer and a J-beta primer mix. Each TCR beta cDNA molecule received a unique molecular identifier from a template-switch 5' adaptor carrying 12 random nucleotides. Each sample yielded at least 3 million CDR3-containing paired-end reads. All of the RNA was converted into first-strand cDNA using the Mint cDNA synthesis kit, with a TRBC-specific oligonucleotide serving as the primer. All cDNA was treated with uracil-DNA glycosylase and then went through a first 18-cycle PCR with the universal primers M1SS and BC2_uni_R. The authors' pipeline ran thus. For normalization, 1 million high-quality reads, each with a distinct molecular identifier, were randomly selected from each sample. Instead of being binned into consensus sequences, reads with shared molecular identifiers were discarded. CDR3 identification, clonotype clustering and error correction used MiTCR with a Q25 quality threshold and the strictest error-elimination algorithm. A nonparametric unseen species model with Euler transformation was used to estimate a lower bound on total TCR beta diversity. In TCRdb, the public reads were trimmed at Q25 with fastp and aligned with MiXCR, with productive beta chains retained. Each CDR3 protein appears once, grouped with its most common genes and DNA. The V and J calls and clone size are TCRdb's, not the authors'. This sample lists roughly 700,000 distinct CDR3 sequences; 49% were detected once. Together, the top ten hold under 35% of the sample.

Sequencing was done on a sample of blood. Recombination linked TRBV20-1 to TRBJ2-6; no confident D gene assignment can be made. This clonotype was obtained from a woman aged 55-70 years in good health. This receptor carries the CDR3 CSARDLGLGANVLTF. The base sequence is TGCAGTGCTAGAGATCTAGGGCTCGGGGCCAACGTCCTGACTTTC.